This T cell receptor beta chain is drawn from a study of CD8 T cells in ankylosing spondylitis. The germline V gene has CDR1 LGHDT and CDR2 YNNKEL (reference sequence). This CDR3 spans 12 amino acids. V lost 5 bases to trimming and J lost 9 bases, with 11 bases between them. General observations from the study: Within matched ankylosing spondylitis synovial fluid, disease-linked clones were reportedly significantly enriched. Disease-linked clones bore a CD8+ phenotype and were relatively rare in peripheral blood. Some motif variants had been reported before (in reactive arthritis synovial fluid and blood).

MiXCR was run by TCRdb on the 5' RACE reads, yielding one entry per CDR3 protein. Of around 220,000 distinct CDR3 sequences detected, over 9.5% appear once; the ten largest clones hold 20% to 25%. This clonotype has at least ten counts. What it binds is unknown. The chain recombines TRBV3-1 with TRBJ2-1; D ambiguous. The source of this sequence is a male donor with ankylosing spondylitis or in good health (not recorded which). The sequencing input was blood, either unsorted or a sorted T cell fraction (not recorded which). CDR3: CASSETWAEQFF. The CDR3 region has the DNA TGTGCCAGCAGCGAGACTTGGGCTGAGCAGTTCTTC.